This T cell receptor beta chain was profiled in a study of technical replicates of blood from a handful of donors. V was trimmed by 10 bases and J by 4 bases, leaving 16 bases between them. Germline V gene sequence: CDR1 ENHRY, CDR2 SYGVKD. The CDR3 totals 13 residues. This clone was observed a single time. Produced via immunoSEQ multiplex PCR; TCRdb's table is partial and in-frame only. The data contain about 81,000 clones, about 94% of them singletons. This receptor was taken from a human donor in good health. The sequenced material came from T cells isolated from PBMCs. The chain couples TRBV10-3 to TRBJ1-1, with D possibly matching TRBD1 (6 bases). The DNA for the CDR3 is TGTGCCACCAAGGACAGCCGGAGCACTGAAGCTTTCTTT. It yields the protein CATKDSRSTEAFF.